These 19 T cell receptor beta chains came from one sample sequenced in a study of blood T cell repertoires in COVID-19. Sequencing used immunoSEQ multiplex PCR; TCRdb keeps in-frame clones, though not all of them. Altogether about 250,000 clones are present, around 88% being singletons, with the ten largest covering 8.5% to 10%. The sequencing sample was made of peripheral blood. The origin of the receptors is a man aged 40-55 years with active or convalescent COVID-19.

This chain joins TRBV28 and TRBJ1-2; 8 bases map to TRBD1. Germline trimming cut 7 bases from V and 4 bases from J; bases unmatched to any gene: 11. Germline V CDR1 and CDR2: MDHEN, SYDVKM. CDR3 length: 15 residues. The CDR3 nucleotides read TGTGCCAGCATTAATTCGGCGGGGACAGGCTATGGCTACACCTTC. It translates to CASINSAGTGYGYTF.

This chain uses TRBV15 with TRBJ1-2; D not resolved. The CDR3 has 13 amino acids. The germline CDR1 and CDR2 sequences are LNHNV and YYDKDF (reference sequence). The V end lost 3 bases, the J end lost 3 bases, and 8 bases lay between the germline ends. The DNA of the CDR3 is TGTGCCACCAGCAGGGAGGATTACTATGGCTACACCTTC. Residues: CATSREDYYGYTF.

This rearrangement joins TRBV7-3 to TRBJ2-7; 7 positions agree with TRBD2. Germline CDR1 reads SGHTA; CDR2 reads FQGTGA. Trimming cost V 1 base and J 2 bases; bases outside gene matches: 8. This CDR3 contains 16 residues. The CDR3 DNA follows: TGTGCCAGCAGCTTAAAGGGAGGGGACGCAGCCTACGAGCAGTACTTC. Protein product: CASSLKGGDAAYEQYF.

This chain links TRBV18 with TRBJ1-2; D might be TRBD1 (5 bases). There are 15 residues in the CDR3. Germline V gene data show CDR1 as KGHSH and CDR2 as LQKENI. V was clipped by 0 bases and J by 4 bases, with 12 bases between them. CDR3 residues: CASSPPAGDFYGYTF. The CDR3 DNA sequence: TGTGCCAGCTCACCACCGGCGGGGGACTTCTATGGCTACACCTTC. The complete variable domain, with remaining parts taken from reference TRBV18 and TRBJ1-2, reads NAGVMQNPRHLVRRRGQEARLRCSPMKGHSHVYWYRQLPEEGLKFMVYLQKENIIDESGMPKERFSAEFPKEGPSILRIQQVVRGDSAAYFCASSPPAGDFYGYTFGSGTRLTVV.

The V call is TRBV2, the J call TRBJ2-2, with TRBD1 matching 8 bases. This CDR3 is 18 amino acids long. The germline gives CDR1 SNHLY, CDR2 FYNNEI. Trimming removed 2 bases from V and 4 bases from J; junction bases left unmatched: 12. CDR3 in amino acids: CASSEPQGAPGFTGELFF. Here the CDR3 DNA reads TGTGCCAGCAGTGAACCCCAGGGGGCGCCGGGATTCACCGGGGAGCTGTTTTTT.

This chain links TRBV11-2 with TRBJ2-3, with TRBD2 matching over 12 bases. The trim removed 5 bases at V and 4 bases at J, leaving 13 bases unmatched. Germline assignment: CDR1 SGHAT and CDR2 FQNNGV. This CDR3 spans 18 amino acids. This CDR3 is CASSPRGELAGGPDTQYF. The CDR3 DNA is TGTGCCAGCAGCCCAAGGGGGGAACTAGCGGGAGGCCCAGATACGCAGTATTTT.

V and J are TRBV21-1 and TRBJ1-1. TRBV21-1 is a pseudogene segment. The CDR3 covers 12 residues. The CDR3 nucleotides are TGTGCCAGCAGCAAAGGGGAGACTGAAGCTTTCTTT. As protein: CASSKGETEAFF.

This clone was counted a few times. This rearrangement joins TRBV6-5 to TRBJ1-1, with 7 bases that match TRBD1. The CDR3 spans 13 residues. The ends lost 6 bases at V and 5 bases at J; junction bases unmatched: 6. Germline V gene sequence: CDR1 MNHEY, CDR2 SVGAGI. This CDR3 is CASRETGLTEAFF. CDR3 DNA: TGTGCCAGCAGGGAGACAGGGTTGACTGAAGCTTTCTTT.

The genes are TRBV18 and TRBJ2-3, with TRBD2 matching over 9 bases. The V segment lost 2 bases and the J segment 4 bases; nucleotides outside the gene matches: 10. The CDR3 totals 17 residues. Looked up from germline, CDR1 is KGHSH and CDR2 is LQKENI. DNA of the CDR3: TGTGCCAGCTCACCAAACCCGGGACTAGCTTCCGCAGATACGCAGTATTTT. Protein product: CASSPNPGLASADTQYF.

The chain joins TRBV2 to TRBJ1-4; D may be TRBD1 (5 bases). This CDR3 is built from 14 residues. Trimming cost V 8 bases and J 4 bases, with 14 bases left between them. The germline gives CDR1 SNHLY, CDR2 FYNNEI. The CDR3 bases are TGTGCCAGCGGGGGGGGATACGGTAATGAAAAACTGTTTTTT. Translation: CASGGGYGNEKLFF.

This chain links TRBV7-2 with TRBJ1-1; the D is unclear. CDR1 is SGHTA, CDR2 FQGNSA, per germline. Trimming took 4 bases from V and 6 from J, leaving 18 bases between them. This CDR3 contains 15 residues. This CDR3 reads CASSSSGVGSAEAFF. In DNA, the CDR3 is TGTGCCAGCAGCTCAAGTGGTGTGGGGAGTGCTGAAGCTTTCTTT.

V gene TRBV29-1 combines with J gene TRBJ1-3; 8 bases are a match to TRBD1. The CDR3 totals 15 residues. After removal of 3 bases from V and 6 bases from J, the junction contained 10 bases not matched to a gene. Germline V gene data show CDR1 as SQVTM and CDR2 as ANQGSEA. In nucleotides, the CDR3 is TGCAGCGTTGAGTTATGGACAGGGCCCGCAAACACCATATATTTT. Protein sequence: CSVELWTGPANTIYF.

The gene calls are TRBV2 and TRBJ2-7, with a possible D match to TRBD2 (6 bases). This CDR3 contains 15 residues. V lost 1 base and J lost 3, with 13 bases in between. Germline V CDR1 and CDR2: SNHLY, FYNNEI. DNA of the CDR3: TGTGCCAGCAGTGAAGTTGGCGGGGCCTACTACGAGCAGTACTTC. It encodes CASSEVGGAYYEQYF.

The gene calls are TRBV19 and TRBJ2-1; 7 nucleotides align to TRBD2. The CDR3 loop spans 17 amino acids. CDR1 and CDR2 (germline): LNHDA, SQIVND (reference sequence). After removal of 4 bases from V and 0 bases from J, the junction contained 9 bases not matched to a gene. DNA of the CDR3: TGTGCCAGTAGTACCTTAGCGGGCGAAACCTCCTACAATGAGCAGTTCTTC. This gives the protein CASSTLAGETSYNEQFF.

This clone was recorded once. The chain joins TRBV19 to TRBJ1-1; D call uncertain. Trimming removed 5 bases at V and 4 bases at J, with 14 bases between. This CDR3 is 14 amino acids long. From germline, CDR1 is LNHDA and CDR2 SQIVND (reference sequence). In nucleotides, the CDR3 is TGTGCCAGTAGTGAGGGTGATACATTCACTGAAGCTTTCTTT. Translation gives CASSEGDTFTEAFF.

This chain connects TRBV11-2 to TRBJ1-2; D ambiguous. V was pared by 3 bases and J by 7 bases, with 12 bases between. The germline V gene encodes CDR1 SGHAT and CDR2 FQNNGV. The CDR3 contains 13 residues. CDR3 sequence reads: CASSFGEESGYTF. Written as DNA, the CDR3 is TGTGCCAGCAGCTTCGGTGAAGAAAGTGGCTACACCTTC.

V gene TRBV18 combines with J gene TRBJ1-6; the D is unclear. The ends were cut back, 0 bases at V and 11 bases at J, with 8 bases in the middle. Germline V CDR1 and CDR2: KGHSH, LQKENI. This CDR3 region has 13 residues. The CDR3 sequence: CASSPPQRTPLHF. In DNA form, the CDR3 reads TGTGCCAGCTCACCACCGCAGAGGACACCCCTCCACTTT.

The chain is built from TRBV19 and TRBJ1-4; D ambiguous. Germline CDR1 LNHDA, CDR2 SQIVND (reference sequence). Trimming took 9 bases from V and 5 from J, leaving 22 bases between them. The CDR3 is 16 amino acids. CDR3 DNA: TGTGCCAGCCACCGCGGGATTCACTCCGCCAATGAAAAACTGTTTTTT. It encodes CASHRGIHSANEKLFF.

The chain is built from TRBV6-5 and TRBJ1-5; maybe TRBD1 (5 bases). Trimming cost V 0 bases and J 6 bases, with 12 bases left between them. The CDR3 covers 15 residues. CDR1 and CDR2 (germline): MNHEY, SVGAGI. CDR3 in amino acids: CASSYSSGETQPQHF. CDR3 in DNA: TGTGCCAGCAGTTACTCTTCGGGGGAGACTCAGCCCCAGCATTTT.